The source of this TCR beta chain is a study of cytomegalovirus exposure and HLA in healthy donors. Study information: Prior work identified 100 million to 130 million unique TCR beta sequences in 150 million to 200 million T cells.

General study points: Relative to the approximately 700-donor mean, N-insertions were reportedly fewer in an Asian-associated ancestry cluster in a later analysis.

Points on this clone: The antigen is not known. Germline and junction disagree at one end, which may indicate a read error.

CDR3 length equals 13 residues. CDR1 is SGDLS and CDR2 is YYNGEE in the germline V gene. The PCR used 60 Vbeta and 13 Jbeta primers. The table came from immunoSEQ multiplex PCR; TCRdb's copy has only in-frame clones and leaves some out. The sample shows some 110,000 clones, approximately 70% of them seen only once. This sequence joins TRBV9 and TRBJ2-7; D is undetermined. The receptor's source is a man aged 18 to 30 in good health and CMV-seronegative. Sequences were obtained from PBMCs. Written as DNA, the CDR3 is TGTGCCAGCAGCGTATCGAGGTCCTCCGAGCAGTACTTC. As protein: CASSVSRSSEQYF.